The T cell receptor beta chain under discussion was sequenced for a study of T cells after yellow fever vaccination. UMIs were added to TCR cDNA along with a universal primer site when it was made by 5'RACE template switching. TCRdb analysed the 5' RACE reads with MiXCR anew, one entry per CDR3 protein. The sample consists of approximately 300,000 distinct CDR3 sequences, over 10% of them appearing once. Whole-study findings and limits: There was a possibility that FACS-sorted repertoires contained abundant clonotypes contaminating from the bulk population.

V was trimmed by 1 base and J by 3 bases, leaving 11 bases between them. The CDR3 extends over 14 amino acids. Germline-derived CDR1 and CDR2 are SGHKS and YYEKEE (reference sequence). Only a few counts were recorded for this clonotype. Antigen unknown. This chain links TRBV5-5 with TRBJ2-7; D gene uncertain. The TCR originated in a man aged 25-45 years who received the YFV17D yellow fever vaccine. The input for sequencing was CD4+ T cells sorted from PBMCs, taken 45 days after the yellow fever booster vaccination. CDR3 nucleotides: TGTGCCAGCAGCTTGAGGTCTGGTTACTACGAGCAGTACTTC. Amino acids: CASSLRSGYYEQYF.